These T cell receptor beta chains were read from a single sample in a study of shared clonotypes between healthy human individuals. Only in-frame clones appear in the TCRdb table, and some are missing; sequencing was by immunoSEQ multiplex PCR. The table includes around 1,000,000 clones, 60% to 85% detected once. Sequences were obtained from memory CD4+ T cells from PBMCs. The receptors shown here come from a man aged 18-30 years in good health. Some clones in this sample may be carry-over from other donors' samples. Both conserved end residues are part of each CDR3. The D gene is left open where the match is weak. Size values are once, few and many counts, or a class for expanded clones, and some rows have none.

CDR3nt: TGTGCCAGCAGCTTACTAGCGGAGCTAAACTACGAGCAGTACTTC; CDR3aa: CASSLLAELNYEQYF; j_gene: TRBJ2-7; d_gene: TRBD2; abundance: NA; v_gene: TRBV7-2
CDR3nt: TGTGCCAGCCGCGTAAGAGATACGCAGTATTTT; CDR3aa: CASRVRDTQYF; j_gene: TRBJ2-3; d_gene: NA; abundance: NA; v_gene: TRBV28
CDR3nt: TGTGCCAGCAGTGTACGAAGACAGGGCTTAGTAGCTTTCTTT; CDR3aa: CASSVRRQGLVAFF; j_gene: TRBJ1-1; d_gene: TRBD1; abundance: NA; v_gene: TRBV27
CDR3nt: TGTGCCAGCAGCTTAGGGACCGCTATGAACACTGAAGCTTTCTTT; CDR3aa: CASSLGTAMNTEAFF; j_gene: TRBJ1-1; d_gene: NA; abundance: NA; v_gene: TRBV7-9
CDR3nt: TGTGCCTGGGGAGGGGCAGGGGGCTGGGAGACCCAGTACTTC; CDR3aa: CAWGGAGGWETQYF; j_gene: TRBJ2-5; d_gene: TRBD1; abundance: NA; v_gene: TRBV30
CDR3nt: TGTGCCAGCAGCTTCACGGGGGAGACTGAAGCTTTCTTT; CDR3aa: CASSFTGETEAFF; j_gene: TRBJ1-1; d_gene: NA; abundance: NA; v_gene: TRBV7-8
CDR3nt: TGTGCCACCAGCAGAGAAGGGACAGGGTACGAAAAACTGTTTTTT; CDR3aa: CATSREGTGYEKLFF; j_gene: TRBJ1-4; d_gene: TRBD1; abundance: NA; v_gene: TRBV15
CDR3nt: TGTGCCAGCGGGAGAGAAGGGGCGGAAAACATTCAGTACTTC; CDR3aa: CASGREGAENIQYF; j_gene: TRBJ2-4; d_gene: NA; abundance: NA; v_gene: TRBV2
CDR3nt: TGTGCCAGCTCATCCTCGACAGGCCGGGGAGAAGCTTTCTTT; CDR3aa: CASSSSTGRGEAFF; j_gene: TRBJ1-1; d_gene: NA; abundance: once; v_gene: TRBV18
CDR3nt: TGTGCCAGCAGCTTGGATCGCGGGGTTAACAATGAGCAGTTCTTC; CDR3aa: CASSLDRGVNNEQFF; j_gene: TRBJ2-1; d_gene: NA; abundance: NA; v_gene: TRBV5-4
CDR3nt: TGTGCCAGCAGCAGAAATAGCGGAGCTAACAATGAGCAGTTCTTC; CDR3aa: CASSRNSGANNEQFF; j_gene: TRBJ2-1; d_gene: NA; abundance: NA; v_gene: TRBV7-3
CDR3nt: TGTGCCAGCAGCCGTGTTGTCGGGACAGGGGTCTACGAGCAGTACTTC; CDR3aa: CASSRVVGTGVYEQYF; j_gene: TRBJ2-7; d_gene: TRBD1; abundance: NA; v_gene: TRBV4-2
CDR3nt: TGTGCCAGCAGTTACGGACCCAGCTCTGGAAACACCATATATTTT; CDR3aa: CASSYGPSSGNTIYF; j_gene: TRBJ1-3; d_gene: NA; abundance: NA; v_gene: TRBV6-5
CDR3nt: TGTGCCATCAGCAGCGCTCGGGGTGGACAGGGCTACGAGCAGTACTTC; CDR3aa: CAISSARGGQGYEQYF; j_gene: TRBJ2-7; d_gene: TRBD1; abundance: few; v_gene: TRBV10-3
CDR3nt: TGTGCCAGCAGTCCCGGGACAGGGGGCTACACCTTC; CDR3aa: CASSPGTGGYTF; j_gene: TRBJ1-2; d_gene: TRBD1; abundance: few; v_gene: TRBV6-5
CDR3nt: TGCGCCAGCAGCCAAGATTATGTGGCAGGGATTAAGGCTAACTATGGCTACACCTTC; CDR3aa: CASSQDYVAGIKANYGYTF; j_gene: TRBJ1-2; d_gene: NA; abundance: NA; v_gene: TRBV4-3
CDR3nt: TGTGCCAGCAGTGAGAGGGGCTATGGCTACACCTTC; CDR3aa: CASSERGYGYTF; j_gene: TRBJ1-2; d_gene: NA; abundance: NA; v_gene: TRBV6-1
CDR3nt: TGTGCCAGCAGCTTCGGGGGCGACTCTGGAAACACCATATATTTT; CDR3aa: CASSFGGDSGNTIYF; j_gene: TRBJ1-3; d_gene: NA; abundance: NA; v_gene: TRBV28
CDR3nt: TGTGCCAGCAGTGAATCGGTTGATTTCGGAAAACTGTTTTTT; CDR3aa: CASSESVDFGKLFF; j_gene: TRBJ1-4; d_gene: NA; abundance: many; v_gene: TRBV2
CDR3nt: TGTGCTAGTGGTTTGGATAAAGGGGGACTAGCGGGAGGGCTAAGGCAAGAGACCCAGTACTTC; CDR3aa: CASGLDKGGLAGGLRQETQYF; j_gene: TRBJ2-5; d_gene: TRBD2; abundance: once; v_gene: TRBV12-5
CDR3nt: TGCGCCAGCAGTCAATGTAGTCACAGGGACGATCTCGAAAAACTGTTTTTT; CDR3aa: CASSQCSHRDDLEKLFF; j_gene: TRBJ1-4; d_gene: NA; abundance: NA; v_gene: TRBV23-1
CDR3nt: TGCAGTGCTAGACTTGGGGATACGCAGTATTTT; CDR3aa: CSARLGDTQYF; j_gene: TRBJ2-3; d_gene: NA; abundance: once; v_gene: TRBV20-1
CDR3nt: TGCGCCAGCAGCTATACTAGGGAAGAGACCCAGTACTTC; CDR3aa: CASSYTREETQYF; j_gene: TRBJ2-5; d_gene: NA; abundance: few; v_gene: TRBV5-1
CDR3nt: TGCGCCAGCAGCCAGGTGGGACTAGCGGGAGCAGATACGCAGTATTTT; CDR3aa: CASSQVGLAGADTQYF; j_gene: TRBJ2-3; d_gene: TRBD2; abundance: once; v_gene: TRBV4-1
CDR3nt: TGTGCCAGCTCTTCTCTAGCGGCCGGAGCCTACGAGCAGTACTTC; CDR3aa: CASSSLAAGAYEQYF; j_gene: TRBJ2-7; d_gene: TRBD2; abundance: NA; v_gene: TRBV25-1
CDR3nt: TGCGCCAGCAGCAGGGGACAGGAAAACATTCAGTACTTC; CDR3aa: CASSRGQENIQYF; j_gene: TRBJ2-4; d_gene: TRBD1; abundance: NA; v_gene: TRBV5-1
CDR3nt: TGTGCCAGCAGCTTACAACAGGGGTATTACAATGAGCAGTTCTTC; CDR3aa: CASSLQQGYYNEQFF; j_gene: TRBJ2-1; d_gene: TRBD1; abundance: once; v_gene: TRBV11-3
CDR3nt: TGTGCCAGCATGTGGTTCTTGGCCGGGGAGCTGTTTTTT; CDR3aa: CASMWFLAGELFF; j_gene: TRBJ2-2; d_gene: NA; abundance: NA; v_gene: TRBV7-8
CDR3nt: TGTGCCAGCAGGGACCCCACTCTTACCTCTAACTATGGCTACACCTTC; CDR3aa: CASRDPTLTSNYGYTF; j_gene: TRBJ1-2; d_gene: NA; abundance: NA; v_gene: TRBV28